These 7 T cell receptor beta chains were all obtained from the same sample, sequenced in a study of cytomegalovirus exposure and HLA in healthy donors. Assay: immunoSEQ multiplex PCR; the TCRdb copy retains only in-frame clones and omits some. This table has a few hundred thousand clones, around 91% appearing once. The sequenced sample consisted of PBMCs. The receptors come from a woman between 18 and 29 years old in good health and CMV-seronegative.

DNA of the CDR3: TGTGCCAGCAGCTTAGCGGGGACAGGTCACTACGAGCAGTACGTC. Protein product: CASSLAGTGHYEQYV. The chain is built from TRBV7-8 and TRBJ2-7; 8 nucleotides line up with TRBD1. The CDR3 consists of 15 residues. V trimming: 0 bases; J trimming: 3 bases; junction bases outside the gene matches: 4. Germline V CDR1 and CDR2: SGHVS, FQNEAQ.

In nucleotides, the CDR3 is TGTGCCAGCAGCCCCGGGACTAACACCTACGAGCAGTACGTC. Protein: CASSPGTNTYEQYV. The chain employs TRBV11-2 and TRBJ2-7; TRBD2 matches 7 bases. From germline, CDR1 is SGHAT and CDR2 FQNNGV. Trimming at V came to 5 bases and at J to 2 bases, leaving 6 bases not matched to a gene. The CDR3 totals 14 residues.

CDR3 sequence (DNA): TGTGCCAGCAGCCCCGGGTTCAGCAGCACAGATACGCAGTATTTT. Its translation is CASSPGFSSTDTQYF. The gene calls are TRBV11-1 and TRBJ2-3, with D unresolved. The CDR3 contains 15 residues. Trimming stripped 5 bases from V and 0 bases from J, with 12 bases between. Germline CDR1 is SGHAT and CDR2 is FQDESV (reference sequence).

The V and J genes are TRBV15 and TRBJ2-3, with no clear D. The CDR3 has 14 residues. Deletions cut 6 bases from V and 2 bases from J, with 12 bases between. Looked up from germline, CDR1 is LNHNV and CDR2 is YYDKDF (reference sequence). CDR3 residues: CATRTSGATDTQYF. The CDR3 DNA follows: TGTGCCACCAGAACCTCCGGAGCCACAGATACGCAGTATTTT.

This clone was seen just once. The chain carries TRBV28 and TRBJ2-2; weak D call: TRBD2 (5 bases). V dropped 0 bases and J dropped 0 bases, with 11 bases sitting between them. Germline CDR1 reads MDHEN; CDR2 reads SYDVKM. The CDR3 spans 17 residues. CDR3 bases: TGTGCCAGCAGTTTATGGAACCGGGGAACGAACACCGGGGAGCTGTTTTTT. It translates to CASSLWNRGTNTGELFF.

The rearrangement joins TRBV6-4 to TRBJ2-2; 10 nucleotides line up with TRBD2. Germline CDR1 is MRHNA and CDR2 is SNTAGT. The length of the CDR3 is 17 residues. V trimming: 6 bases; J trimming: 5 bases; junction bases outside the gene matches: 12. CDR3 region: CASSYLAGASWTGELFF. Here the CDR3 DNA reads TGTGCCAGCAGCTACCTAGCGGGGGCCTCGTGGACCGGGGAGCTGTTTTTT.

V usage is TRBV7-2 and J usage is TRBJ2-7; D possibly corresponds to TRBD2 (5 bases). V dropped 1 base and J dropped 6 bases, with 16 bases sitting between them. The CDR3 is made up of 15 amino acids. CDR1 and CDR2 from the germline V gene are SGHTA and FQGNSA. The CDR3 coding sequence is TGTGCCAGCAGCTTAGGGGGAGTTACTCTAGGCGAGCAGTACTTC. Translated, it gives CASSLGGVTLGEQYF.